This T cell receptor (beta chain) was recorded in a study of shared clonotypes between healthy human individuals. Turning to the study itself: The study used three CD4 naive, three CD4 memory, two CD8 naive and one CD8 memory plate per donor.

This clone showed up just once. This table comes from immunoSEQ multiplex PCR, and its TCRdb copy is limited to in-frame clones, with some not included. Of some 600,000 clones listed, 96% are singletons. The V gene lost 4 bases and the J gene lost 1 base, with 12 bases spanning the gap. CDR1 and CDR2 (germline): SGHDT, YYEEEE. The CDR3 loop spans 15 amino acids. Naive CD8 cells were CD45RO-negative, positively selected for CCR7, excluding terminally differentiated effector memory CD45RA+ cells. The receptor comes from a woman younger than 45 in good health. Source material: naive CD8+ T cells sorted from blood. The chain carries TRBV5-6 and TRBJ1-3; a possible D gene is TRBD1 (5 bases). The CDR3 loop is CASSQGPFSGNTIYF. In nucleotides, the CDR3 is TGTGCCAGCAGCCAGGGACCTTTTTCTGGAAACACCATATATTTT.